A single sample gave rise to the 10 T cell receptor beta chains below, sequenced in a study of regulatory T cells in long-lasting Graves disease (dated by TCRdb to 2020 to 2022). This specimen's time point label, interpreted: newly diagnosed GD, antithyroid drugs for less than 3 months. For both TCR sequencing and RNA sequencing, RNA was extracted from PBMCs using TRIzol. Preparation of the library involved multiplex PCR. Sequencing took place on an Illumina HiSeq 4000. TCR beta libraries were built with iRepertoire HTBI primers and Arm-PCR amplification of CDR3 regions. TCRdb reprocessing: public reads trimmed at Q25 with fastp, clones called with MiXCR, in-frame beta chains kept. Rows with one shared CDR3 protein collapse into an entry with the most common genes and DNA. Present in this sample are 400,000 to 450,000 distinct CDR3 sequences, under 15% of which were seen just once. Together, the top ten hold 16% of the sample.

The sample was also reused in another study, on T cells in Graves' hyperthyroidism and ophthalmopathy.

This material consisted of peripheral blood mononuclear cells (PBMCs), taken at new diagnosis, from a patient treated with antithyroid drugs. The receptors originated from a woman younger than 45 with Graves disease. Donor details come from another sample of the same person, matched by shared clones.

Points on this clonotype: A read error may be the cause here, since a much bigger clone is one base away. This chain links TRBV29-1 with TRBJ2-7; D unresolved. This CDR3 has 13 amino acids. Per the germline V gene, CDR1 is SQVTM and CDR2 is ANQGSEA. The V end was cut by 4 bases, the J end by 12 bases, with 22 bases between. The chain's CDR3 is CSVAGFPQLVRYF. The CDR3 DNA reads as TGCAGCGTTGCTGGGTTCCCGCAGCTCGTGCGGTACTTC.

The sample holds a few counts of this clonotype. The chain combines TRBV29-1 with TRBJ1-4, with D unresolved. V was trimmed by 6 bases and J by 7 bases, leaving 15 bases between them. Germline-derived CDR1 and CDR2 are SQVTM and ANQGSEA. The length of the CDR3 is 13 residues. The CDR3 is CSVAPKAREKLFF. The CDR3, as DNA: TGCAGCGTCGCACCGAAGGCGCGTGAAAAACTGTTTTTT.

This clonotype was counted only a few times. The V call is TRBV11-1, the J call TRBJ1-1, with D possibly matching TRBD1 (6 bases). CDR3 length: 15 residues. The ends were cut back, 5 bases at V and 7 bases at J, with 20 bases in the middle. Germline V CDR1 and CDR2: SGHAT, FQDESV (reference sequence). The CDR3 reads CASSPILQGSGEAFF. Here the CDR3 DNA reads TGTGCCAGCAGCCCAATCCTACAGGGTTCGGGTGAAGCTTTCTTT.

The rearrangement joins TRBV28 to TRBJ2-1; D call uncertain. Germline V CDR1 and CDR2: MDHEN, SYDVKM. The CDR3 is 14 amino acids. V gave up 5 bases and J gave up 5 bases, with 13 bases separating them. Here the CDR3 DNA reads TGTGCCAGCAGTCCCCGAGGAAAAAACAATGAGCAGTTCTTC. This gives the protein CASSPRGKNNEQFF.

This clonotype was detected ten times or more. This chain links TRBV11-3 with TRBJ2-5; tentative D call: TRBD1 (5 bases). V shed 0 bases and J shed 4 bases, with 12 bases lying between them. CDR3 length equals 15 residues. Germline assignment: CDR1 SGHNT and CDR2 YENEEA. CDR3 amino acids: CASSLDRVTGETQYF. The CDR3 nucleotides are TGTGCCAGCAGCTTAGACAGGGTCACGGGAGAGACCCAGTACTTC.

This rearrangement joins TRBV19 to TRBJ2-5; D possibly corresponds to TRBD1 (6 bases). Germline values: CDR1 LNHDA, CDR2 SQIVND (reference sequence). Trimming took off 1 base at V and 1 base at J, with 10 bases between the two ends. The CDR3 spans 15 residues. DNA for the CDR3: TGTGCCAGTAGTATAGTTCGGACAGCCCAAGAGACCCAGTACTTC. This encodes CASSIVRTAQETQYF.

Many counts were recorded for this clonotype. The chain is built from TRBV5-4 and TRBJ2-3; 11 positions match TRBD2. The CDR3 is made up of 15 amino acids. CDR1 and CDR2 from the germline V gene are SGHNT and YYREEE (reference sequence). V dropped 2 bases and J dropped 6; count of bases not matched to a gene: 5. CDR3 in DNA: TGTGCCAGCAGCTTCATAGCGGGAGGGGGTGATACGCAGTATTTT. Translated, it gives CASSFIAGGGDTQYF.

The CDR3 is CASSSLTPGQSTNEKLFF. CDR3 sequence (DNA): TGTGCCAGCAGCTCACTTACGCCTGGACAATCAACTAATGAAAAACTGTTTTTT. This chain joins TRBV7-9 and TRBJ1-4, with D perhaps TRBD1 (5 bases). Deletions cut 4 bases from V and 0 bases from J, with 18 bases between. This CDR3 comprises 18 residues. Germline values: CDR1 SEHNR, CDR2 FQNEAQ (reference sequence).

CDR3: CASSLSKNEQFF. CDR3 nucleotides: TGCGCCAGCAGCTTGAGTAAGAATGAGCAGTTCTTC. V is TRBV5-1 and J is TRBJ2-1; D not certain. Trimming shortened V by 1 base and J by 7 bases, and 6 bases separated the two germline ends. Germline V gene sequence: CDR1 SGHRS, CDR2 YFSETQ. The CDR3 has 12 amino acids.

V and J are TRBV10-3 and TRBJ1-6, with TRBD1 as a possible D gene (5 bases). Trimming cost V 6 bases and J 10 bases, with 19 bases left between them. Germline CDR1 reads ENHRY; CDR2 reads SYGVKD. This CDR3 comprises 15 residues. Here the CDR3 DNA reads TGTGCCATCAGCCCCCTAATCGGCGGGGGATCACCCCTCCACTTT. Amino acid sequence: CAISPLIGGGSPLHF.